These 27 T cell receptor beta chains came from one sample sequenced in a study of sequential checkpoint blockade in melanoma. Here immunoSEQ multiplex PCR was the method, and the copy in TCRdb shows in-frame clones only, minus some. The profile shows about 11,000 clones, approximately 81% of them singletons. The sample's treatment: randomized to nivolumab then ipilimumab (arm A) or the reverse (arm B). Sequencing was performed on CD8+ T cells sorted from blood (inferred from file names), taken from a patient given nivolumab and ipilimumab in sequence. The receptors shown here come from a human donor with melanoma.

V usage is TRBV5-6 and J usage is TRBJ2-1; 15 bases fit TRBD2. The CDR3 is made up of 18 amino acids. J gave up 4 bases and V 3 bases, and 8 bases lay outside the gene matches. Per the germline V gene, CDR1 is SGHDT and CDR2 is YYEEEE. CDR3 bases: TGTGCCAGCAGCTCCGGAGGACTAGCGGGAGGGCCTTACAATGAGCAGTTCTTC. It specifies CASSSGGLAGGPYNEQFF. Variable domain in full (rest from reference TRBV5-6 and TRBJ2-1): DAGVTQSPTHLIKTRGQQVTLRCSPKSGHDTVSWYQQALGQGPQFIFQYYEEEERQRGNFPDRFSGHQFPNYSSELNVNALLLGDSALYLCASSSGGLAGGPYNEQFFGPGTRLTVL.

The chain uses TRBV13 and TRBJ2-2; 8 nucleotides agree with TRBD2. The CDR3 is 17 residues long. CDR1 PRHDT and CDR2 FYEKMQ come from the germline V gene (reference sequence). V dropped 5 bases and J dropped 6; count of bases not matched to a gene: 14. Here the CDR3 DNA reads TGTGCCAGCAGCCATCTGGAGGTAGCGGGAAAGTCCGGGGAGCTGTTTTTT. Protein product: CASSHLEVAGKSGELFF.

The V call is TRBV2, the J call TRBJ1-3, with D uncertain. Trimming pared 1 base from V and 4 bases from J, leaving 8 bases between. Germline V CDR1 and CDR2: SNHLY, FYNNEI. The CDR3 has 14 residues. The CDR3 DNA is TGTGCCAGCAGTGAAGAGGCGGGAGGAAACACCATATATTTT. As protein: CASSEEAGGNTIYF.

The V and J genes are TRBV30 and TRBJ1-1; D unclear. This CDR3 has 13 residues. V lost 5 bases, J lost 4 bases, and 14 bases lay in between. Germline V gene data show CDR1 as GTSNPN and CDR2 as SVGIG (reference sequence). The CDR3 nucleotides are TGTGCCTGGTTCCCCCGGAGGTCCACTGAAGCTTTCTTT. Translating it yields CAWFPRRSTEAFF.

V and J are TRBV6-4 and TRBJ1-5; 12 bases fit TRBD1. The CDR3 runs 19 residues. After removal of 6 bases from V and 4 bases from J, the junction contained 16 bases not matched to a gene. Germline values: CDR1 MRHNA, CDR2 SNTAGT. The CDR3 nucleotides are TGTGCCAGCAGCTTCCTCCGGGACAGGGGGCCTCGAGCTAATCAGCCCCAGCATTTT. Its protein is CASSFLRDRGPRANQPQHF.

The CDR3 here is CASSSLRDRSEFSLGYTF. Here the CDR3 DNA reads TGTGCCAGCAGCTCGCTCCGGGACAGGAGCGAATTTTCCCTTGGCTACACCTTC. The chain is built from TRBV5-8 and TRBJ1-2, with 8 nucleotides matching TRBD1. Trimming cost V 3 bases and J 7 bases; bases outside gene matches: 20. This CDR3 spans 18 amino acids. Germline assignment: CDR1 SGHTS and CDR2 YDEGEE.

This clone occurred a few times. The identical CDR3 is also encoded by other nucleotide sequences in the sample. The genes are TRBV7-3 and TRBJ2-3, with a weak D call TRBD2 (6 bases). Trimming cost V 2 bases and J 0 bases, with 9 bases left between them. Germline V lookup: CDR1 SGHTA, CDR2 FQGTGA. The CDR3 is 15 residues long. As DNA, the CDR3 is TGTGCCAGCAGCTTATTAGCGGTGAGCACAGATACGCAGTATTTT. It is translated as CASSLLAVSTDTQYF.

The V and J genes are TRBV5-6 and TRBJ1-6; D is uncertain. Germline CDR1 reads SGHDT; CDR2 reads YYEEEE. Trimming left V 0 bases short and J 8 bases short, with 6 bases between. The CDR3 sequence is 13 residues long. The DNA for the CDR3 is TGTGCCAGCAGCTTGGGCGGGGATTCACCCCTCCACTTT. It codes for CASSLGGDSPLHF. Using reference TRBV5-6 and TRBJ1-6 for the parts outside the CDR3, the full variable domain is DAGVTQSPTHLIKTRGQQVTLRCSPKSGHDTVSWYQQALGQGPQFIFQYYEEEERQRGNFPDRFSGHQFPNYSSELNVNALLLGDSALYLCASSLGGDSPLHFGNGTRLTVT.

J is TRBJ1-4 and V is TRBV12-5; D is undetermined. The CDR3 is 16 residues long. Per germline, CDR1 LGHNT and CDR2 FRNRAP. V was shortened by 0 bases and J by 1 base, with 9 bases between the two germline ends. CDR3 in DNA: TGTGCTAGTGGTTTGGTCAGTGCTAGAACTAATGAAAAACTGTTTTTT. The encoded protein is CASGLVSARTNEKLFF.

The chain joins TRBV9 to TRBJ2-1; TRBD2 might be the D (5 bases). The CDR3 runs to 14 residues. The V end was cut by 4 bases, the J end by 8 bases, with 16 bases between. Germline V lookup: CDR1 SGDLS, CDR2 YYNGEE. CDR3 protein: CASSPWTRGDEQFF. The CDR3 DNA reads TGTGCCAGCAGCCCTTGGACTCGTGGCGATGAGCAGTTCTTC.

V gene TRBV27 combines with J gene TRBJ1-2; 8 positions match TRBD1. Germline CDR1 is MNHEY and CDR2 is SMNVEV (reference sequence). This CDR3 region has 13 residues. V dropped 5 bases and J dropped 8; count of bases not matched to a gene: 7. CDR3 region: CASSPRTGLGYTF. CDR3 coding DNA: TGTGCCAGCAGTCCGAGGACAGGGTTGGGCTACACCTTC.

The chain combines TRBV5-5 with TRBJ2-2; possibly TRBD1 for D (6 bases). The CDR3 runs 18 residues. V lost 6 bases to trimming and J lost 4 bases, with 25 bases between them. Germline CDR1 is SGHKS and CDR2 is YYEKEE (reference sequence). In DNA form, the CDR3 reads TGTGCCAGCACCTCCAGCTCTCTGCCCCAGGGGTTCACCGGGGAGCTGTTTTTT. Amino acids: CASTSSSLPQGFTGELFF.

The J gene is TRBJ1-2, the V gene TRBV5-1, with 7 bases fitting TRBD1. There are 14 residues in the CDR3. The ends lost 0 bases at V and 4 bases at J; junction bases unmatched: 3. The germline CDR1 and CDR2 sequences are SGHRS and YFSETQ. The CDR3 region is CASSLDRGGYGYTF. The CDR3 DNA is TGCGCCAGCAGCTTGGACAGGGGCGGCTATGGCTACACCTTC.

The chain combines TRBV6-5 with TRBJ1-2; maybe TRBD1 (5 bases). This CDR3 has 13 residues. Trimming left V 2 bases short and J 3 bases short, with 7 bases between. Germline CDR1 is MNHEY and CDR2 is SVGAGI. The CDR3 sequence is CASSYGTYYGYTF. In DNA, the CDR3 is TGTGCCAGCAGTTACGGGACTTACTATGGCTACACCTTC.

This chain links TRBV4-1 with TRBJ2-1, with TRBD2 identical over 7 bases. The junction had 10 bases not matched to a gene; V was cut back by 5 bases and J by 0 bases. Germline CDR1 is MGHRA and CDR2 is YSYEKL. CDR3 length: 17 residues. The CDR3 nucleotides read TGCGCCAGCAGCGAAGGGAGGGCGGGGAGCTCCTACAATGAGCAGTTCTTC. Encoded protein: CASSEGRAGSSYNEQFF.

Comments on this clone: One end of the junction does not line up with germline, which may come from a read error. This chain links TRBV11-3 with TRBJ1-1, with no clear D. Germline V lookup: CDR1 SGHNT, CDR2 YENEEA. The CDR3 is 13 amino acids. The CDR3 sequence: CASSLSENTKAFF. The CDR3 DNA follows: TGTGCCAGCAGCTTATCAGAAAACACTAAAGCTTTCTTT.

This chain links TRBV7-2 with TRBJ2-1, with D possibly matching TRBD2 (6 bases). The length of the CDR3 is 13 residues. The germline V gene has CDR1 SGHTA and CDR2 FQGNSA. V was shortened by 5 bases and J by 7 bases, with 12 bases between the two germline ends. The CDR3 region is CASSPKEGNEQFF. The CDR3 DNA reads TGTGCCAGCAGCCCAAAGGAGGGGAATGAGCAGTTCTTC.

The chain carries TRBV7-8 and TRBJ2-7; TRBD2 agrees at 9 bases. J gave up 4 bases and V 4 bases, and 11 bases lay outside the gene matches. CDR1 SGHVS and CDR2 FQNEAQ come from the germline V gene. This CDR3 comprises 16 residues. CDR3 in amino acids: CASSSLAGEARYEQYF. The CDR3 DNA is TGTGCCAGCAGCTCCTTAGCGGGAGAAGCGCGGTACGAGCAGTACTTC.

As regards this clone: The conserved phenylalanine or tryptophan normally closing the CDR3 is absent here, so this likely arose from a read error. This rearrangement joins TRBV7-9 to TRBJ2-7; unclear D gene. This CDR3 comprises 14 residues. V lost 0 bases, J lost 6 bases, and 12 bases lay in between. CDR1 is SEHNR, CDR2 FQNEAQ, per germline (reference sequence). CDR3 bases: TGTGCCAGCAGCTTAGCCACAGCCTCCGGCGAGCAGTACCTC. Its translation: CASSLATASGEQYL.

Regarding this clone: At one end, the junction sequence differs from germline, possibly due to a read error. The chain couples TRBV7-9 to TRBJ2-7, with D maybe TRBD2 (5 bases). The germline V gene encodes CDR1 SEHNR and CDR2 FQNEAQ (reference sequence). The CDR3 spans 15 residues. The CDR3, as DNA: TGTGCCAGCAGCTTAGAGGTCCCGGACTCCTACGCGCAGTACTTC. Residues: CASSLEVPDSYAQYF.

The rearrangement links TRBV11-3 to TRBJ1-2; 9 bases line up with TRBD1. The germline gives CDR1 SGHNT, CDR2 YENEEA. The CDR3 sequence is 14 residues long. V was clipped by 2 bases and J by 4 bases; unmatched bases: 2. This CDR3 reads CASSLTTGGYGYTF. The CDR3 nucleotides read TGTGCCAGCAGCTTAACGACAGGGGGCTATGGCTACACCTTC.

This chain connects TRBV28 to TRBJ2-7; 9 bases are shared with TRBD2. V dropped 5 bases and J dropped 0; count of bases not matched to a gene: 2. There are 14 residues in the CDR3. Germline CDR1 MDHEN, CDR2 SYDVKM. CDR3 residues: CASSLAGFSYEQYF. The CDR3 DNA reads as TGTGCCAGCAGTCTAGCGGGATTCTCCTACGAGCAGTACTTC. Combining the CDR3 with reference TRBV28 and TRBJ2-7 gives the whole variable domain DVKVTQSSRYLVKRTGEKVFLECVQDMDHENMFWYRQDPGLGLRLIYFSYDVKMKEKGDIPEGYSVSREKKERFSLILESASTNQTSMYLCASSLAGFSYEQYFGPGTRLTVT.

The chain employs TRBV6-5 and TRBJ2-7, with 10 bases that match TRBD2. Germline CDR1 reads MNHEY; CDR2 reads SVGAGI. This CDR3 is 15 amino acids long. V lost 6 bases, J lost 4 bases, and 9 bases stayed unmatched. CDR3 sequence: CASSGATSGPYEQYF. Written as DNA, the CDR3 is TGTGCCAGCAGCGGCGCGACTAGCGGGCCGTACGAGCAGTACTTC.

The chain uses TRBV13 and TRBJ2-5, with 10 positions matching TRBD2. After removal of 2 bases from V and 5 bases from J, the junction contained 11 bases not matched to a gene. This CDR3 is 17 amino acids long. From germline, CDR1 is PRHDT and CDR2 FYEKMQ (reference sequence). The CDR3 DNA follows: TGTGCCAGCAGCTTACCTCCTCCTAGCGGGAGAGGGGAGACCCAGTACTTC. It codes for CASSLPPPSGRGETQYF.

V and J are TRBV7-3 and TRBJ2-5; D uncertain. The J call is in doubt because the DNA end fits TRBJ2-7 better. There are 13 residues in the CDR3. Germline CDR1 and CDR2: SGHTA and FQGTGA. The CDR3 DNA reads as TGTGCCAGCAGCCTCTCGGCGGAGCACGAGCAGTACTTC. Translated: CASSLSAEHEQYF.

This clone was seen a handful of times. The CDR3 DNA sequence: TGTGCCAGTAGTATAGGTATAAACGAGCAGTACTTC. Translation gives CASSIGINEQYF. The rearrangement uses TRBV19 and TRBJ2-7; D unresolved. The CDR3 loop spans 12 amino acids. Per germline, CDR1 LNHDA and CDR2 SQIVND (reference sequence). V shed 1 base and J shed 5 bases, with 6 bases lying between them.

The chain combines TRBV7-9 with TRBJ2-3; 12 positions agree with TRBD2. The J segment lost 2 bases and the V segment lost 5 bases, leaving 14 bases of the junction unmatched. The CDR3 loop spans 19 amino acids. From germline, CDR1 is SEHNR and CDR2 FQNEAQ (reference sequence). In DNA, the CDR3 is TGTGCCAGCAGCCTACCGACTAGCGGGAGCCCCCGACACACAGATACGCAGTATTTT. It yields the protein CASSLPTSGSPRHTDTQYF. Full variable domain (outside the CDR3, taken from reference TRBV7-9 and TRBJ2-3): DTGVSQNPRHKITKRGQNVTFRCDPISEHNRLYWYRQTLGQGPEFLTYFQNEAQLEKSRLLSDRFSAERPKGSFSTLEIQRTEQGDSAMYLCASSLPTSGSPRHTDTQYFGPGTRLTVL.